This T cell receptor beta chain was recovered during a study of cytomegalovirus exposure and HLA in healthy donors. Both 60 Vbeta primers and 13 Jbeta primers went into the PCR. Profiled with immunoSEQ multiplex PCR; TCRdb holds only in-frame clones, not every one. The data hold about 130,000 clones, with 55% to 75% observed a single time. V gave up 4 bases and J gave up 8 bases, with 7 bases separating them. There are 12 residues in the CDR3. The germline V gene has CDR1 SGHRS and CDR2 YFSETQ. The sample was PBMCs. This clonotype originated in a man aged 30 to 45 in good health and CMV-seropositive. The chain carries TRBV5-1 and TRBJ1-6; maybe TRBD1 (5 bases). The CDR3 DNA sequence: TGCGCCAGCAGCGAGACAGATTCACCCCTCCACTTT. Amino acids: CASSETDSPLHF.